Below, 15 T cell receptor beta chains from the same sample are listed, as sequenced in a study of cytomegalovirus exposure and HLA in healthy donors. The PCR used 60 Vbeta and 13 Jbeta primers. Measured with immunoSEQ multiplex PCR; TCRdb has only the in-frame clones, and not every one. Of around 150,000 clones in the sample, around 79% were seen once. Sequenced: PBMCs. These TCRs come from a man aged 50 to 60 in good health and CMV-seropositive.

The chain recombines TRBV30 with TRBJ2-7, with D maybe TRBD2 (6 bases). This CDR3 spans 12 amino acids. The germline V gene encodes CDR1 GTSNPN and CDR2 SVGIG (reference sequence). V lost 0 bases and J 13 bases, leaving 16 bases between the germline ends. CDR3 sequence: CAWSVLEGWSYF. The CDR3, as DNA: TGTGCCTGGAGTGTACTGGAGGGGTGGTCCTACTTC. The full variable domain, completed using reference TRBV30 and TRBJ2-7, is SQTIHQWPATLVQPVGSPLSLECTVEGTSNPNLYWYRQAAGRGLQLLFYSVGIGQISSEVPQNLSASRPQDRQFILSSKKLLLSDSGFYLCAWSVLEGWSYFGPGTRLTVT.

This clone was observed a single time. This rearrangement joins TRBV4-1 to TRBJ2-2; 13 bases match TRBD2. CDR1 and CDR2 from the germline V gene are MGHRA and YSYEKL. Germline trimming cut 3 bases from V and 8 bases from J; bases unmatched to any gene: 6. The CDR3 totals 16 residues. CDR3 sequence (DNA): TGCGCCAGCAGCCACGGACTAGCGGGAGTAGGAGGGGAGCTGTTTTTT. Encoded protein: CASSHGLAGVGGELFF.

The chain couples TRBV6-1 to TRBJ1-5; 7 bases agree with TRBD1. This CDR3 has 16 amino acids. Germline assignment: CDR1 MNHNS and CDR2 SASEGT. V dropped 1 base and J dropped 2; count of bases not matched to a gene: 5. CDR3: CASSEDEGAGNQPQHF. The CDR3 nucleotides are TGTGCCAGCAGTGAAGACGAGGGGGCTGGCAATCAGCCCCAGCATTTT.

This chain joins TRBV4-2 and TRBJ2-1; 7 bases are shared with TRBD2. J was trimmed by 5 bases and V by 0 bases; bases with no gene match: 7. Germline V lookup: CDR1 LGHNA, CDR2 YNFKEQ. The CDR3 runs to 16 residues. CDR3 sequence: CASSQELPSGNNEQFF. The CDR3 DNA follows: TGTGCCAGCAGCCAAGAATTACCTAGCGGTAACAATGAGCAGTTCTTC.

This chain uses TRBV2 with TRBJ1-6; D not certain. The germline V gene encodes CDR1 SNHLY and CDR2 FYNNEI. V shed 7 bases and J shed 0 bases, with 10 bases lying between them. The CDR3 contains 15 residues. CDR3 residues: CASNYDSSYNSPLHF. The DNA for the CDR3 is TGTGCCAGCAATTATGATAGCTCCTATAATTCACCCCTCCACTTT.

This sequence joins TRBV7-9 and TRBJ2-7; the match to TRBD1 covers 9 bases. CDR3 length equals 14 residues. CDR1 is SEHNR, CDR2 FQNEAQ, per germline (reference sequence). Unmatched junction bases numbered 4, after V lost 1 base and J lost 6 bases. CDR3 coding DNA: TGTGCCAGCAGCTTAGGGACAGGGGCTGCCGAGCAGTACTTC. Translation: CASSLGTGAAEQYF.

About this clone: A read error may account for a junction end that differs from germline. The rearrangement links TRBV10-3 to TRBJ2-1; D perhaps matches TRBD2 (6 bases). Germline lookup yields CDR1 ENHRY and CDR2 SYGVKD. This CDR3 comprises 16 residues. The CDR3 region has the DNA TGTGCCACCAGTGAGTCGTACGGGGGTGCCGGTGGTGAGCAGTTCTTC. Protein sequence: CATSESYGGAGGEQFF.

This clone has more than one count but fewer than ten. This chain links TRBV10-3 with TRBJ1-6; D possibly corresponds to TRBD1 (5 bases). Germline values: CDR1 ENHRY, CDR2 SYGVKD. Trimming took 0 bases from V and 7 from J, leaving 10 bases between them. This CDR3 contains 15 residues. The CDR3 sequence: CAISESGGMNSPLHF. In nucleotides, the CDR3 is TGTGCCATCAGTGAGTCGGGGGGGATGAATTCACCCCTCCACTTT.

The rearrangement links TRBV18 to TRBJ1-1; a weak D match, TRBD1 (6 bases). This CDR3 region has 13 residues. From germline, CDR1 is KGHSH and CDR2 LQKENI. The V and J ends lost 6 bases and 1 base respectively, with 9 bases between them. DNA of the CDR3: TGTGCCAGCTCTTCGACAGGGAACACTGAAGCTTTCTTT. It specifies CASSSTGNTEAFF.

J is TRBJ1-5 and V is TRBV19; D might be TRBD1 (5 bases). Germline values: CDR1 LNHDA, CDR2 SQIVND (reference sequence). Trimming stripped 0 bases from V and 4 bases from J, with 28 bases between. This CDR3 is 21 amino acids long. The CDR3 loop reads CASSIDLLPGSRTGGNQPQHF. The DNA of the CDR3 is TGTGCCAGTAGTATAGATCTATTGCCAGGGAGCAGGACGGGGGGTAATCAGCCCCAGCATTTT.

This chain links TRBV6-5 with TRBJ2-1; D not resolved. The CDR3 runs to 16 residues. The germline gives CDR1 MNHEY, CDR2 SVGAGI. V was pared by 0 bases and J by 7 bases, with 16 bases between. CDR3 sequence reads: CASSYSPLPVVNEQFF. The CDR3 bases are TGTGCCAGCAGTTACTCACCGCTCCCAGTTGTTAATGAGCAGTTCTTC.

The V call is TRBV2, the J call TRBJ2-7; TRBD2 agrees at 9 bases. Losses at the gene ends were 7 bases for V and 7 bases for J; bases not matched to a gene: 8. Looked up from germline, CDR1 is SNHLY and CDR2 is FYNNEI. The CDR3 runs to 13 residues. The CDR3 here is CASKTSGLREQYF. The CDR3 DNA reads TGTGCCAGCAAGACTAGCGGTTTAAGGGAGCAGTACTTC.

In this sample, this clone turned up once. The rearrangement joins TRBV5-1 to TRBJ2-5; 12 nucleotides align to TRBD2. The better agreement between TRBJ2-7 and the DNA end casts doubt on the J call. The CDR3 is 14 amino acids. Per germline, CDR1 SGHRS and CDR2 YFSETQ. The chain's CDR3 is CASTGLAGNYEQYF. The DNA of the CDR3 is TGCGCCAGCACAGGACTAGCGGGAAACTACGAGCAGTACTTC.

The rearrangement uses TRBV19 and TRBJ1-4; TRBD1 agrees at 7 bases. The CDR3 contains 16 residues. Germline CDR1 and CDR2: LNHDA and SQIVND (reference sequence). Germline trimming cut 5 bases from V and 6 bases from J; bases unmatched to any gene: 12. CDR3 in DNA: TGTGCCAGTAGTTATCAAGGGGGCGCAGTGGATGAAAAACTGTTTTTT. Translation gives CASSYQGGAVDEKLFF.

This rearrangement joins TRBV5-1 to TRBJ1-2; no reliable D call. The germline gives CDR1 SGHRS, CDR2 YFSETQ. V was clipped by 0 bases and J by 6 bases, with 6 bases between them. The CDR3 length is 12 residues. The CDR3: CASSLDANGYTF. The CDR3 region has the DNA TGCGCCAGCAGCTTGGACGCGAATGGCTACACCTTC.